This T cell receptor (beta chain) was identified in a study of tissue T cells after allogeneic stem cell transplantation. Study results and caveats: TCR repertoires tracked anatomic similarity, regardless of disease or transplant status. Blood and spleen captured only part of the tissue TCR repertoire.

TCRdb keeps only in-frame clones here, not all; method: immunoSEQ multiplex PCR. The sample records roughly 50,000 clones, around 67% being singletons. The junction had 4 bases not matched to a gene; V was cut back by 4 bases and J by 2 bases. The CDR3 spans 14 residues. Germline lookup yields CDR1 SGHDT and CDR2 FRDEAV. About this clone itself: The antigen remains undetermined. The germline and genes are mouse ones. Sequencing ends 1 residue short of the CDR3 end; the germline J gene provides the rest.

The rearrangement joins TRBV14 to TRBJ1-1, with 8 bases lining up with TRBD1. This TCR was sampled from a pool of C57BL/6 mice in good health. The sequencing input was sorted cells pooled from one or two spleens. CDR3 region: CASSPGTGNTEVFF. The DNA read from the CDR3 is TGTGCCAGCAGTCCCGGGACAGGTAACACAGAAGTCTTC.